Listed below are T cell receptor beta chains from one sample, sequenced in a study of shared clonotypes between healthy human individuals. Assay: immunoSEQ multiplex PCR; the TCRdb copy retains only in-frame clones and omits some. The data show some 1,900,000 clones, about 95% seen once. Specimen: naive CD8+ T cells sorted from blood. All receptors derive from a man aged 18 to 29 in good health. Both conserved end residues are part of each CDR3. A D gene is named only where the DNA matches it firmly. A clone size is listed for some rows: how often the clone was seen (once, few, many), or a class if it is expanded.

v_call: TRBV7-8; j_call: TRBJ2-2; d_call: TRBD2; clone_size: NA; cdr3_nt: TGTGCCAGCAGCTTTAGCGGGATTGGAACCACCGGGGAGCTGTTTTTT; cdr3_aa: CASSFSGIGTTGELFF
v_call: TRBV4-3; j_call: TRBJ2-3; d_call: NA; clone_size: NA; cdr3_nt: TGCGCCAGCAGCCAACGCTGGGGGGGCACAGATACGCAGTATTTT; cdr3_aa: CASSQRWGGTDTQYF
v_call: TRBV15; j_call: TRBJ2-3; d_call: NA; clone_size: NA; cdr3_nt: TGTGCCACCAGCAGAGGGGCTAGCGACCAAGGGGATACGCAGTATTTT; cdr3_aa: CATSRGASDQGDTQYF
v_call: TRBV27; j_call: TRBJ1-2; d_call: NA; clone_size: NA; cdr3_nt: TGTGCCAGCAGTTCTGACCATTACTATGGCTACACCTTC; cdr3_aa: CASSSDHYYGYTF
v_call: TRBV7-8; j_call: TRBJ1-2; d_call: TRBD1; clone_size: NA; cdr3_nt: TGTGCCAGCAGCTTCTCCACAGGGGGCGGAAAGGACGGGACCTATGGCTACACCTTC; cdr3_aa: CASSFSTGGGKDGTYGYTF
v_call: TRBV28; j_call: TRBJ1-3; d_call: NA; clone_size: NA; cdr3_nt: TGTGCCAGCAGTTTCCAGGGCTCTGGAAACACCATATATTTT; cdr3_aa: CASSFQGSGNTIYF
v_call: TRBV14; j_call: TRBJ1-2; d_call: TRBD1; clone_size: NA; cdr3_nt: TGTGCCAGCAGCCTGGGACAGGGTCCCAACTATGGCTACACCTTC; cdr3_aa: CASSLGQGPNYGYTF
v_call: TRBV30; j_call: TRBJ2-1; d_call: TRBD2; clone_size: NA; cdr3_nt: TGTGCCTGGATGCGGGAGGTCGGCAATGAGCAGTTCTTC; cdr3_aa: CAWMREVGNEQFF
v_call: TRBV28; j_call: TRBJ1-2; d_call: NA; clone_size: NA; cdr3_nt: TGTGCCAGCAGTTTGATACGGGGTGGCTACACCTTC; cdr3_aa: CASSLIRGGYTF
v_call: TRBV5-1; j_call: TRBJ2-7; d_call: TRBD1; clone_size: NA; cdr3_nt: TGCGCCAGCAGCCCGCCCAAGGGACAGGGGATTTACGAGCAGTACTTC; cdr3_aa: CASSPPKGQGIYEQYF
v_call: TRBV7-6; j_call: TRBJ2-2; d_call: TRBD2; clone_size: NA; cdr3_nt: TGTGCCAGCAGCTCCTCCCTAGCGGGGGCTAACACCGGGGAGCTGTTTTTT; cdr3_aa: CASSSSLAGANTGELFF
v_call: TRBV4-3; j_call: TRBJ2-7; d_call: NA; clone_size: once; cdr3_nt: TGCGCCAGCAGCCAAGAAACGCCCTACGAGCAGTACTTC; cdr3_aa: CASSQETPYEQYF
v_call: TRBV11-2; j_call: TRBJ1-2; d_call: NA; clone_size: NA; cdr3_nt: TGTGCCAGCAGCCGCGGACAGAACTATGGCTACACCTTC; cdr3_aa: CASSRGQNYGYTF